This is a list of T cell receptor beta chains from one sample in a study of blood T cell repertoires in COVID-19. Assay: immunoSEQ multiplex PCR; the TCRdb copy retains only in-frame clones and omits some. This sample has about 180,000 clones; nearly 90% occur once, and the top ten carry about 2.2%. Sequencing was carried out using PBMCs or T cells enriched from blood (not recorded which). These receptors all stem from a woman between 40 and 55 years old with acute COVID-19. CDR3s include the opening cysteine and the closing phenylalanine or tryptophan. D genes are given only for firm matches. Not every row has a clone size; where given, it reads once, few, many or a size class.

>NA|NA|TRBJ1-6|TRBV7-9
CASTLEGGGNSPLHF
TGTGCCAGCACCCTCGAGGGCGGGGGGAATTCACCCCTCCACTTT
>NA|NA|TRBJ2-1|TRBV5-1
CASSLALGGNEQFF
TGCGCCAGCAGCTTGGCCTTAGGGGGCAATGAGCAGTTCTTC
>NA|TRBD1|TRBJ1-5|TRBV15
CATSPDREPNQPQHF
TGTGCCACCAGCCCGGACAGGGAACCCAATCAGCCCCAGCATTTT
>once|TRBD2|TRBJ2-1|TRBV4-2
CASSHERGPYYNEQFF
TGTGCCAGCAGCCACGAGCGGGGGCCGTACTACAATGAGCAGTTCTTC
>NA|NA|TRBJ2-7|TRBV4-1
CASSQDPNVRGTLSYEQYF
TGCGCCAGCAGCCAAGATCCCAACGTTAGGGGGACGCTTTCCTACGAGCAGTACTTC
>NA|TRBD2|TRBJ2-3|TRBV2
CASAFRGGQADTQYF
TGTGCCAGTGCCTTTCGGGGGGGTCAGGCAGATACGCAGTATTTT
>NA|NA|TRBJ1-5|TRBV6-2/TRBV6-3
CASSYSRRGGNQPQHF
TGTGCCAGCAGTTACTCGAGGAGGGGAGGCAATCAGCCCCAGCATTTT
>NA|NA|TRBJ2-1|TRBV27
CASSFLPTANNEQFF
TGTGCCAGCAGTTTTTTACCAACAGCAAACAATGAGCAGTTCTTC
>NA|TRBD2|TRBJ2-2|TRBV6-6
CASSPIAGGDTGELFF
TGTGCCAGCAGCCCCATTGCGGGGGGGGACACCGGGGAGCTGTTTTTT
>NA|TRBD1|TRBJ2-5|TRBV7-7
CASSSTGAHQETQYF
TGTGCTAGCAGCTCAACAGGGGCCCACCAAGAGACCCAGTACTTC
>NA|TRBD1|TRBJ1-6|TRBV5-1
CASSTGTGISPLHF
TGCGCCAGCAGCACCGGGACAGGGATTTCACCCCTCCACTTT
>once|NA|TRBJ2-7|TRBV27
CASSFGYEQYF
TGTGCCAGCAGTTTCGGGTACGAGCAGTACTTC
>once|TRBD1|TRBJ1-2|TRBV25-1
CASSGTGGAGRGYTF
TGTGCCAGCAGTGGGACAGGGGGCGCCGGTCGGGGCTACACCTTC
>NA|NA|TRBJ2-5|TRBV5-8
CASSLRRSQYF
TGTGCCAGCAGCTTGCGGCGGTCTCAGTACTTC
>NA|TRBD1|TRBJ1-3|TRBV9
CASSTRDSRSGNTIYF
TGTGCCAGCAGCACTAGGGACAGTCGCTCTGGAAACACCATATATTTT
>NA|NA|TRBJ2-7|TRBV6-6
CASSKNRDLDPYEQYF
TGTGCCAGCAGTAAAAACCGGGACTTGGACCCCTACGAGCAGTACTTC
>NA|NA|TRBJ2-5|TRBV19
CASKDSQETQYF
TGTGCCAGTAAGGACAGCCAAGAGACCCAGTACTTC
>NA|TRBD2|TRBJ2-4|TRBV5-6
CASSLRAGGPGNIQYF
TGTGCCAGCAGCTTGCGGGCGGGAGGGCCGGGAAACATTCAGTACTTC
>NA|TRBD1|TRBJ1-2|TRBV25-1
CASSEAGTGVYGYTF
TGTGCCAGCAGTGAGGCCGGGACAGGGGTCTATGGCTACACCTTC
>NA|NA|TRBJ2-5|TRBV3-1/TRBV3-2
CASSQDFSGSQETQYF
TGTGCCAGCAGCCAAGATTTCAGCGGGTCCCAAGAGACCCAGTACTTC
>NA|NA|TRBJ2-2|TRBV21-1
CASSKRIGQGNTGELFF
TGTGCCAGCAGCAAGAGGATCGGACAGGGGAACACCGGGGAGCTGTTTTTT
>NA|NA|TRBJ2-7|TRBV6-2/TRBV6-3
CASSYVGEQYF
TGTGCCAGCAGTTACGTCGGTGAGCAGTACTTC
>once|NA|TRBJ2-1|TRBV9
CASSVGTDNEQFF
TGTGCCAGCAGCGTAGGAACAGACAATGAGCAGTTCTTC
>NA|NA|TRBJ1-1|TRBV5-6
CASSRRGEGTEAFF
TGTGCCAGCAGCCGGAGGGGGGAGGGCACTGAAGCTTTCTTT
>NA|NA|TRBJ2-3|TRBV10-1
CASSGRRGPDTQYF
TGCGCCAGCAGTGGCCGGCGGGGGCCGGATACGCAGTATTTT
>NA|NA|TRBJ2-7|TRBV13
CASSILGRSYEQYF
TGTGCCAGCAGCATCTTGGGCCGCTCCTACGAGCAGTACTTC
>once|TRBD2|TRBJ2-3|TRBV5-1
CASSTLDSGSPDTQYF
TGCGCCAGCAGCACCCTAGACAGCGGGAGCCCAGATACGCAGTATTTT
>once|TRBD1|TRBJ1-1|TRBV29-1
CSASGTGREAFF
TGCAGCGCATCCGGGACAGGGAGGGAAGCTTTCTTT
>NA|NA|TRBJ1-4|TRBV6-6
CASSYLRGPNEKLFF
TGTGCCAGCAGTTACCTCAGGGGTCCTAATGAAAAACTGTTTTTT